A selection of T cell receptor beta chains follows, all from one sample in a study of identical twins. TCRdb re-called the 5' RACE reads through MiXCR, storing one row per CDR3 protein. The data show fewer than 500,000 distinct CDR3 sequences, roughly an eighth seen once. The same sample was also studied in work on yellow fever vaccine responses in identical twins.

The specimen sequenced was CD4+ T cells sorted from blood. Every receptor here comes from a woman in her late teens or twenties in good health. Each CDR3 is given with its conserved first and last residue. D genes are given only for firm matches. Not all rows give a size; the values are once, few, many and, for expanded clones, a class.

size	V	length	J	D	DNA	CDR3
-	TRBV7-8	17	TRBJ2-3	TRBD2	TGTGCCAGCAGCTTATTATGGGGAGGGGCTAGCACAGATACGCAGTATTTT	CASSLLWGGASTDTQYF
many	TRBV4-2	16	TRBJ2-2	-	TGTGCCAGCAGCCAAGAAGAGCGGCAGATCACCGGGGAGCTGTTTTTT	CASSQEERQITGELFF
-	TRBV6-2/TRBV6-3	16	TRBJ2-2	TRBD2	TGTGCCAGCAGTTCGACTAGCGGGAGTAGGACCGGGGAGCTGTTTTTT	CASSSTSGSRTGELFF
few	TRBV3-1	17	TRBJ2-5	TRBD2	TGTGCCAGCAGCCAAGATCGGCAGCGGGGGGCCCAAGAGACCCAGTACTTC	CASSQDRQRGAQETQYF
few	TRBV7-2	14	TRBJ1-1	-	TGTGCCAGCAGTCCGGCCCAAATAAACACTGAAGCTTTCTTT	CASSPAQINTEAFF
few	TRBV19	12	TRBJ2-5	TRBD1	TGTGCCAGTGGGGACAGACAAGAGACCCAGTACTTC	CASGDRQETQYF
few	TRBV5-1	15	TRBJ2-1	-	TGCGCCAGCAGCTTGGGTCGCCGGGTTTGGAATGAGCAGTTCTTC	CASSLGRRVWNEQFF
few	TRBV7-8	13	TRBJ2-7	TRBD2	TGTGCCAGCGGGCGGGGGAGCCCCTACGAGCAGTACTTC	CASGRGSPYEQYF
many	TRBV11-2	18	TRBJ2-7	TRBD2	TGTGCCAGCAGCCCCCCTAGACTAGCGGGAGGGAGGGCCTACGAGCAGTACTTC	CASSPPRLAGGRAYEQYF
-	TRBV29-1	15	TRBJ2-4	-	TGCAGCGTTGAAATGCGAGCTATAGCCAAAAACATTCAGTACTTC	CSVEMRAIAKNIQYF
few	TRBV7-3	15	TRBJ2-5	-	TGTGCCAGCAGCAGGTCGGGACTTTCGCAAGAGACCCAGTACTTC	CASSRSGLSQETQYF
-	TRBV12-3/TRBV12-4	17	TRBJ2-5	-	TGTGCCAGCAGTTTCCTAGCAGGAGACGGGCCCCGCGGGACCCAGTACTTC	CASSFLAGDGPRGTQYF
many	TRBV27	15	TRBJ1-6	-	TGTGCCAGCAGCCTAGAAGCGGTGCGGAATTCACCCCTCCACTTT	CASSLEAVRNSPLHF
-	TRBV7-2	17	TRBJ2-7	-	TGTGCCAGCAGCTTAGTAGTAAGGACAGCCTCTCCTTACGAGCAGTACTTC	CASSLVVRTASPYEQYF
few	TRBV5-1	14	TRBJ2-7	TRBD1	TGCGCCACCAATACCGGGACAGGGTTTGGCGAGCAGTACTTC	CATNTGTGFGEQYF
once	TRBV11-1	14	TRBJ2-7	TRBD2	TGTGCCAGCAGCCTGACTAGCGAATACTACGAGCAGTACTTC	CASSLTSEYYEQYF
few	TRBV28	18	TRBJ1-2	TRBD1	TGTGCCAGCAGTTTAATCGCGACAGGGGGCCAACGCACCTATGGCTACACCTTC	CASSLIATGGQRTYGYTF
-	TRBV6-1	14	TRBJ2-3	-	TGTGCCAGCAAACCGGTTTGGGACGCAGATACGCAGTATTTT	CASKPVWDADTQYF
-	TRBV27	11	TRBJ2-7	-	TGTGCCAGCAGTTCGTATAACGAGCAGTACTTC	CASSSYNEQYF
-	TRBV28	15	TRBJ2-3	TRBD2	TGTGCCAGCAGCCTCCGGACTAGCGGGGTCGATACGCAGTATTTT	CASSLRTSGVDTQYF
-	TRBV10-3	13	TRBJ2-4	-	TGTGCCATCAGTGAGAGGCCCAAAAACATTCAGTACTTC	CAISERPKNIQYF
-	TRBV11-2	16	TRBJ2-3	TRBD2	TGTGCCAGCAGCTCCATTAGCGGGGGGTTTTTGGATACGCAGTATTTT	CASSSISGGFLDTQYF
few	TRBV5-1	14	TRBJ2-1	-	TGCGCCAGCAGCCTAAACCGGGAGACCGAGCGTGCGTTCTTC	CASSLNRETERAFF
few	TRBV2	16	TRBJ2-1	-	TGTGCCAGCAGTGAACCGGGACTCATTCGCCGTGATGAGCAGTTCTTC	CASSEPGLIRRDEQFF
few	TRBV7-2	15	TRBJ2-7	-	TGTGCCAGCAGCCGGGGACTTATGAGCTCCTACGAGCAGTACTTC	CASSRGLMSSYEQYF
few	TRBV20-1	13	TRBJ2-7	TRBD2	TGCAGTGCTAGAGGGACTAGTATCTACGAGCAGTACTTC	CSARGTSIYEQYF
many	TRBV12-3/TRBV12-4	13	TRBJ2-1	-	TGTGCCAGCAGTTTAACAGGACACAATGAGCAGTTCTTC	CASSLTGHNEQFF
-	TRBV6-2/TRBV6-3	13	TRBJ2-1	TRBD2	TGTGCCATCAGACTAGCGGGCTACAATGAGCAGTTCTTC	CAIRLAGYNEQFF
-	TRBV7-2	12	TRBJ2-5	-	TGTGCCAGCAGACGAGTGTCGGAGACCCAGTACTTC	CASRRVSETQYF
-	TRBV4-2	18	TRBJ2-1	TRBD2	TGTGCCAGCAGCCAAGATTCTAGCGGGAGAATCGGGGACAATGAGCAGTTCTTC	CASSQDSSGRIGDNEQFF
few	TRBV6-2/TRBV6-3	14	TRBJ2-7	TRBD1	TGTGCCAGCACAAAACAGGGGTCCAGCTACGAGCAGTACTTC	CASTKQGSSYEQYF
few	TRBV4-1	17	TRBJ2-2	TRBD2	TGCGCCAGCAGACCTACTAGCGGGAGTAAGGGCACCGGGGAGCTGTTTTTT	CASRPTSGSKGTGELFF
few	TRBV29-1	14	TRBJ1-3	TRBD1	TGCAGCGTTGTTGGGACAGGCTCTGGAAACACCATATATTTT	CSVVGTGSGNTIYF
-	TRBV7-6	12	TRBJ2-1	-	TGTGCCAGCAGCCACCCCAGCAATGAGCAGTTCTTC	CASSHPSNEQFF
-	TRBV5-1	15	TRBJ2-2	-	TGCGCCAGCCGGGTAGCGTTGGGAGACACCGGGGAGCTGTTTTTT	CASRVALGDTGELFF
many	TRBV27	13	TRBJ2-5	-	TGTGCCAGCAGTAAAAGGTGGGGAGAGACCCAGTACTTC	CASSKRWGETQYF
few	TRBV2	17	TRBJ2-1	TRBD2	TGTGCCAGCAGTGAAATAGGCGCACTAGCGGGAGTGGATGAGCAGTTCTTC	CASSEIGALAGVDEQFF
few	TRBV4-2	13	TRBJ2-3	-	TGTGCCAGCAGCCAAGATTCAGGAGATACGCAGTATTTT	CASSQDSGDTQYF
-	TRBV6-5	15	TRBJ2-7	-	TGTGCCAGCAGTTTTCATAAAAAGGGCTCCTACGAGCAGTACTTC	CASSFHKKGSYEQYF
many	TRBV6-6	12	TRBJ1-1	-	TGTGCCAGCAGTCTACTTGACACTGAAGCTTTCTTT	CASSLLDTEAFF
-	TRBV6-1	15	TRBJ2-2	TRBD1	TGTGCCAGCAGGGCACCGGGACAGGGGTCCGGGGAGCTGTTTTTT	CASRAPGQGSGELFF
-	TRBV2	12	TRBJ2-1	TRBD2	TGTGCCAGCAGTGAACTAGCGGATGAGCAGTTCTTC	CASSELADEQFF
few	TRBV5-1	15	TRBJ2-5	TRBD2	TGCGCCAGCAGCTTGACTAGCGGGGGACAAGAGACCCAGTACTTC	CASSLTSGGQETQYF
-	TRBV20-1	13	TRBJ1-3	-	TGCAGTGCGCCGAGACCCGGTGGAAACACCATATATTTT	CSAPRPGGNTIYF
-	TRBV28	13	TRBJ2-1	-	TGTGCCAGCGTGGTGAGCTCCTACAATGAGCAGTTCTTC	CASVVSSYNEQFF
-	TRBV3-1	14	TRBJ2-3	-	TGTGCCAGCAGCCAGGTGGTGGCCACTCCTACGCAGTATTTT	CASSQVVATPTQYF
-	TRBV29-1	12	TRBJ2-7	-	TGCAGCGTGGTTCAAGGCTCCTACGAGCAGTACTTC	CSVVQGSYEQYF
-	TRBV7-6	13	TRBJ1-2	-	TGTGCCAGCAGCTTTGGACCTGGGAATGGCTACACCTTC	CASSFGPGNGYTF
-	TRBV6-4	14	TRBJ2-3	-	TGTGCCAGCAGTGACTCGTCTAGGCGCGGTACGCAGTATTTT	CASSDSSRRGTQYF
-	TRBV20-1	13	TRBJ2-3	-	TGCAGTGCTAGAGTGTGGAGCACAGATACGCAGTATTTT	CSARVWSTDTQYF
-	TRBV3-1	17	TRBJ2-3	-	TGTGCCAGCAGCCAAGAAGCCCGGCGGACTAGCACAGATACGCAGTATTTT	CASSQEARRTSTDTQYF
-	TRBV6-2/TRBV6-3	13	TRBJ2-1	TRBD1	TGTGCCACCTCGATGGACAGGGCAGTTGAGCAGTTCTTC	CATSMDRAVEQFF
-	TRBV6-1	14	TRBJ2-3	-	TGTGCCAGCAGGTCGGGACTGGGCACAGATACGCAGTATTTT	CASRSGLGTDTQYF
many	TRBV12-3/TRBV12-4	12	TRBJ2-1	-	TGTGCCAGCAGTTACCAGGGGATTAGGCAGTTCTTC	CASSYQGIRQFF
-	TRBV2	15	TRBJ1-5	-	TGTGCCAGCAGTGAAAGGTCAGGGAGCAATCAGCCCCAGCATTTT	CASSERSGSNQPQHF
many	TRBV3-1	14	TRBJ2-2	-	TGTGCCAGCAGCCACTGGGGAGGCACCGGGGAGCTGTTTTTT	CASSHWGGTGELFF
-	TRBV6-2/TRBV6-3	13	TRBJ2-3	TRBD2	TGTGCCGTACAGCCGGGGGGGACAGATACGCAGTATTTT	CAVQPGGTDTQYF